Detailed here is one T cell receptor (beta chain). Through a sample-barcoded 5' primer and a J-beta primer mix, a second PCR was run for roughly 7 to 11 cycles. TCRdb itself ran the 5' RACE reads through MiXCR, one entry per CDR3 protein. The sample yields 750,000 to 950,000 distinct CDR3 sequences, roughly 24% seen once. This specimen belongs to a study of blood T cells in healthy people across ages. The germline V gene has CDR1 MNHNY and CDR2 SVGAGI (reference sequence). Trimming removed 7 bases from V and 5 bases from J, with 11 bases in between. CDR3 size: 12 residues. The data also belong to a second study, concerning T cells of mothers and their children. In that study: Addition of sample barcodes and 2-4 random nucleotides occurred through the M1S primer of the second PCR.

What was sequenced was blood. This sequence joins TRBV6-6 and TRBJ2-5, with D tentatively TRBD2 (6 bases). This clonotype was obtained from a boy younger than 18 in good health. The CDR3: CASTRGYETQYF. The CDR3 DNA sequence: TGTGCCAGCACCCGGGGGTACGAGACCCAGTACTTC.